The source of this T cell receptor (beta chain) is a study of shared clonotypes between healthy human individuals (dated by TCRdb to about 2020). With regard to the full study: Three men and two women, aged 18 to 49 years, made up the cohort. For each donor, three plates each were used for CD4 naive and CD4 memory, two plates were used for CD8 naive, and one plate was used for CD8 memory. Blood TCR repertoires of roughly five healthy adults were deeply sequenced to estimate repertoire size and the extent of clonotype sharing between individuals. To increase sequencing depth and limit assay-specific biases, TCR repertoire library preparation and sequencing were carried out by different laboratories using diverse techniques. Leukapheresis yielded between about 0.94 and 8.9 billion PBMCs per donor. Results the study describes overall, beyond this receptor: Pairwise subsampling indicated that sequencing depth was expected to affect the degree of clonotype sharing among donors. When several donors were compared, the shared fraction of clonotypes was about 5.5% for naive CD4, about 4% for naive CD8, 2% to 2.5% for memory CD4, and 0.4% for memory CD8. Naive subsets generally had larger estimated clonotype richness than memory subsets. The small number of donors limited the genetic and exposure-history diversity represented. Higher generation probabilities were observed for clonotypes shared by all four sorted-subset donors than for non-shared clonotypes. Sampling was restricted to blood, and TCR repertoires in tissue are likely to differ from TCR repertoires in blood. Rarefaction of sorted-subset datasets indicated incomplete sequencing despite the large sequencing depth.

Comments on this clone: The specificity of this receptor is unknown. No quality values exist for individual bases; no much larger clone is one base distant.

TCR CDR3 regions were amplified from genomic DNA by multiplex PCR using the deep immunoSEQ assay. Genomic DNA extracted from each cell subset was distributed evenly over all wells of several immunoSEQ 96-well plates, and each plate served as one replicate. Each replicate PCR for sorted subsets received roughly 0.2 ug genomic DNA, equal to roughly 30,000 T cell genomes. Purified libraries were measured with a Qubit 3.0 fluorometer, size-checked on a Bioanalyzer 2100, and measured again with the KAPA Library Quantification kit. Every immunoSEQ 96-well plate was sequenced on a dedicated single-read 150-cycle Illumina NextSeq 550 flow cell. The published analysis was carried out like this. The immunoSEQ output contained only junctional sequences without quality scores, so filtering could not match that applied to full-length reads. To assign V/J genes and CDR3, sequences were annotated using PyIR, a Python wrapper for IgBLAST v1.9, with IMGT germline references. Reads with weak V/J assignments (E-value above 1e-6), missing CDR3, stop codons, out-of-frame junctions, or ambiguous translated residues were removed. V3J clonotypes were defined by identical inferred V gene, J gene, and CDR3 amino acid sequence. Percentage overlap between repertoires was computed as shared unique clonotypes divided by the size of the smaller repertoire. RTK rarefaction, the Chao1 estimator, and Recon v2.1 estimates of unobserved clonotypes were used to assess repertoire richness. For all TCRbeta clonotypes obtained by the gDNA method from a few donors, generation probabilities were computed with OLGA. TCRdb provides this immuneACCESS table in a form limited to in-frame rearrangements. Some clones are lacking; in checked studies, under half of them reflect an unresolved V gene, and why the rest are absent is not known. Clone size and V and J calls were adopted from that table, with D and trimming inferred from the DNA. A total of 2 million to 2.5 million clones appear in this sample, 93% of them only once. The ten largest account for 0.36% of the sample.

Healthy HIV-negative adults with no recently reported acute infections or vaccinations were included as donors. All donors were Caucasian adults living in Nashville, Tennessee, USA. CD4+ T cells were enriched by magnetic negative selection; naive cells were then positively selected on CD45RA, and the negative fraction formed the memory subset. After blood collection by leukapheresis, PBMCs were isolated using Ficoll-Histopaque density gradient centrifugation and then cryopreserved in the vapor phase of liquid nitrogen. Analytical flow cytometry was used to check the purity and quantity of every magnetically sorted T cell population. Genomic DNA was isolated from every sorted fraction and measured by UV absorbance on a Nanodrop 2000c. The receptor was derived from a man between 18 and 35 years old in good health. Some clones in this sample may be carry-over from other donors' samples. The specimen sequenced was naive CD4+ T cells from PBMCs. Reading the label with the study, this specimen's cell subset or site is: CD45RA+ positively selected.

The nucleotides read TGTGCCACCAGCAGAGTGGGGGCATTTGGAAAACTGTTTTTT. Its product reads: CATSRVGAFGKLFF. The chain is assembled from TRBV15 and TRBJ1-4; a tentative D call is TRBD1 (6 bases match). The CDR3 spans 14 residues, from the cysteine through the phenylalanine. Only the CDR3 DNA stays, 42 bases, in frame from base 1. V and J are truncated by 1 base and 10 bases respectively, leaving an intervening sequence of 13 bases. The germline V gene (reference sequence) sets CDR1 to LNHNV and CDR2 to YYDKDF.